This is a list of T cell receptor beta chains from one sample in a study of glioma-infiltrating T cells after dendritic cell vaccination. Profiling relied on immunoSEQ multiplex PCR, and the TCRdb table lists in-frame clones only, not all of them. Of about 110,000 clones in the sample, 85% to 90% were seen once. Sequences were derived from blood, sampled after dendritic cell vaccination. These receptors all stem from a human donor with glioblastoma. CDR3s include the opening cysteine and the closing phenylalanine or tryptophan. The D gene is left open where the match is weak. Part of the rows lack a size; the others show once, few, many or a class for expanded clones.

size: -
J: TRBJ1-5
D: -
V: TRBV19
CDR3: CASSILRGSGQPQHF
DNA: TGTGCCAGTAGTATCCTCAGGGGTTCTGGGCAGCCCCAGCATTTT

size: -
J: TRBJ2-1
D: TRBD1
V: TRBV5-1
CDR3: CASSLDRGTYNEQFF
DNA: TGCGCCAGCAGCTTGGACAGGGGCACCTACAATGAGCAGTTCTTC

size: -
J: TRBJ1-5
D: -
V: TRBV6-1
CDR3: CASSPARSSNQPQHF
DNA: TGTGCCAGCAGCCCCGCCAGGTCCAGCAATCAGCCCCAGCATTTT

size: -
J: TRBJ2-7
D: -
V: TRBV5-6
CDR3: CASSLRGYEQYF
DNA: TGTGCCAGCAGCTTGAGGGGCTACGAGCAGTACTTC

size: -
J: TRBJ2-7
D: -
V: TRBV27
CDR3: CASSLWPDDEQYF
DNA: TGTGCCAGCAGTTTATGGCCAGATGACGAGCAGTACTTC

size: few
J: TRBJ2-3
D: TRBD1
V: TRBV27
CDR3: CASSLQGARSVGQYF
DNA: TGTGCCAGCAGTCTACAGGGGGCCCGTTCGGTTGGGCAGTATTTT

size: -
J: TRBJ1-2
D: -
V: TRBV27
CDR3: CASSPPAGLLTF
DNA: TGTGCCAGCAGTCCCCCGGCAGGATTACTGACCTTC

size: -
J: TRBJ1-1
D: TRBD1
V: TRBV5-1
CDR3: CASSFIVGQGSEAFF
DNA: TGCGCCAGCAGCTTCATAGTTGGACAGGGCTCTGAAGCTTTCTTT

size: -
J: TRBJ1-2
D: -
V: TRBV10-3
CDR3: CAISEWRDSHGGYTF
DNA: TGTGCCATCAGTGAGTGGAGAGACAGTCATGGGGGCTACACCTTC

size: -
J: TRBJ2-3
D: -
V: TRBV6-6
CDR3: CASSGSTDTQYF
DNA: TGTGCCAGCAGCGGGAGCACAGATACGCAGTATTTT